One and the same sample provided the 30 T cell receptor beta chains below, sequenced in a study of cytomegalovirus exposure and HLA in healthy donors. Use of 60 Vbeta and 13 Jbeta primers characterized the PCR. Data came from immunoSEQ multiplex PCR; TCRdb stores just in-frame clones and leaves some out. Among 50,000 or so clones listed, about four fifths were seen once. Specimen: PBMCs. The receptors were sampled from a boy aged 5-17 years in good health and CMV-seropositive.

The chain couples TRBV27 to TRBJ1-6; no firm D call. V was trimmed by 0 bases and J by 8 bases, leaving 17 bases between them. The CDR3 contains 17 residues. CDR1 MNHEY and CDR2 SMNVEV come from the germline V gene (reference sequence). CDR3 DNA sequence: TGTGCCAGCAGTTTATCTCCGGACTTCCCTGATGATTCACCCCTCCACTTT. This sequence encodes CASSLSPDFPDDSPLHF.

The rearrangement links TRBV6-1 to TRBJ1-2; perhaps TRBD1 as D (6 bases). V dropped 7 bases and J dropped 4 bases, with 13 bases sitting between them. Germline CDR1 is MNHNS and CDR2 is SASEGT. The CDR3 spans 13 residues. DNA for the CDR3: TGTGCCAGCACCCCGGACAGAGTCTATGGCTACACCTTC. Residues: CASTPDRVYGYTF.

V usage is TRBV4-1 and J usage is TRBJ1-5; weak D call: TRBD1 (5 bases). V was cut by 4 bases and J by 3 bases, with 13 bases left in between. The CDR3 is made up of 15 amino acids. Germline CDR1 MGHRA, CDR2 YSYEKL. CDR3 residues: CASSLEGTANQPQHF. As DNA, the CDR3 is TGCGCCAGCAGCCTGGAGGGGACCGCCAATCAGCCCCAGCATTTT.

This clone has a handful of counts. The J gene is TRBJ2-2, the V gene TRBV25-1; perhaps TRBD2 as D (6 bases). Germline loops: CDR1 MGHDK, CDR2 SYGVNS. Between the trimmed V and J ends, which lost 4 bases and 4 bases, there was a span of 16 bases. The length of the CDR3 is 16 residues. CDR3 protein: CASSGLRGGPTGELFF. The DNA of the CDR3 is TGTGCCAGCAGTGGCCTCCGCGGAGGGCCCACCGGGGAGCTGTTTTTT.

This clone was observed a few times. The chain employs TRBV7-9 and TRBJ2-5; 9 bases match TRBD2. V dropped 5 bases and J dropped 3; count of bases not matched to a gene: 16. The CDR3 runs to 18 residues. Germline V gives CDR1 SEHNR, CDR2 FQNEAQ (reference sequence). The CDR3 sequence is CASSPGWGGASGEETQYF. The CDR3 region has the DNA TGTGCCAGCAGCCCGGGCTGGGGCGGGGCTAGCGGGGAAGAGACCCAGTACTTC.

This clone was observed a single time. The chain recombines TRBV18 with TRBJ1-1, with 12 bases matching TRBD1. The CDR3 runs to 18 residues. Germline V gene lookup returns CDR1 KGHSH and CDR2 LQKENI. V lost 6 bases and J lost 7; bases outside the gene matches: 18. The CDR3 region is CASSSGTGGEVMVYEAFF. The CDR3, as DNA: TGTGCCAGCTCCTCCGGGACAGGGGGCGAGGTGATGGTGTATGAAGCTTTCTTT.

This clone has just one count. The CDR3 sequence: CASSPEERGTQETQYF. In DNA form, the CDR3 reads TGTGCCAGCAGCCCCGAAGAGCGGGGGACCCAAGAGACCCAGTACTTC. The gene calls are TRBV13 and TRBJ2-5, with 8 bases lining up with TRBD2. The CDR3 has 16 residues. Germline trimming cut 5 bases from V and 1 base from J; bases unmatched to any gene: 9. The germline gives CDR1 PRHDT, CDR2 FYEKMQ (reference sequence).

The table lists this clone with a count of one. The gene calls are TRBV20-1 and TRBJ2-5, with unresolved D. CDR1 and CDR2 (germline): DFQATT, SNEGSKA (reference sequence). The CDR3 runs to 10 residues. Trimming shortened V by 5 bases and J by 5 bases, and 6 bases separated the two germline ends. The CDR3 nucleotides read TGCAGTGCTGTATCGGAGACCCAGTACTTC. Amino acid sequence: CSAVSETQYF.

As concerns this clone: The junction shows a germline mismatch at one end, possibly a read error. The rearrangement joins TRBV5-1 to TRBJ1-1; a possible D gene is TRBD1 (6 bases). From germline, CDR1 is SGHRS and CDR2 YFSETQ. There are 14 residues in the CDR3. Here the CDR3 DNA reads TGCGCCAGCAGGGAGGACAGCCAAAACATTGAAGCTTTCTTT. It is translated as CASREDSQNIEAFF.

This chain joins TRBV21-1 and TRBJ1-5; the DNA was not used to check the table's D call, TRBD1. TRBV21-1 is reported as a pseudogene. The CDR3 has 16 amino acids. CDR3 in DNA: TGTGCCAGCAGCAAACTCCCTTACAGGGTGCCTCTGCCCCAGCATTTT. The encoded protein is CASSKLPYRVPLPQHF.

The chain combines TRBV7-9 with TRBJ2-3, with 8 bases matching TRBD1. This CDR3 has 14 residues. V was pared by 5 bases and J by 5 bases, with 6 bases of the junction left unmatched. In germline, CDR1 is SEHNR, CDR2 FQNEAQ (reference sequence). The CDR3 DNA follows: TGTGCCAGCAGCCCTGTCAGGGGGCGAGATACGCAGTATTTT. Its protein product is CASSPVRGRDTQYF.

The chain couples TRBV27 to TRBJ1-2, with D perhaps TRBD1 (6 bases). Germline loops: CDR1 MNHEY, CDR2 SMNVEV (reference sequence). The CDR3 sequence is 11 residues long. The V end was cut by 6 bases, the J end by 5 bases, with 7 bases between. CDR3 bases: TGTGCCAGCAGGACAGGTTATGGCTACACCTTC. Translating it yields CASRTGYGYTF.

The chain links TRBV12-5 to TRBJ2-6; D remains ambiguous. The CDR3 runs 20 residues. V was trimmed by 0 bases and J by 3 bases, leaving 21 bases between them. Per germline, CDR1 LGHNT and CDR2 FRNRAP. The CDR3 loop reads CASGLVLSVEIRVGANVLTF. Written as DNA, the CDR3 is TGTGCTAGTGGTTTGGTACTAAGTGTTGAGATACGGGTTGGGGCCAACGTCCTGACTTTC. Complete variable domain (other parts from reference TRBV12-5 and TRBJ2-6): DARVTQTPRHKVTEMGQEVTMRCQPILGHNTVFWYRQTMMQGLELLAYFRNRAPLDDSGMPKDRFSAEMPDATLATLKIQPSEPRDSAVYFCASGLVLSVEIRVGANVLTFGAGSRLTVL.

This sequence joins TRBV4-1 and TRBJ1-4; TRBD1 aligns across 10 bases. The germline V gene has CDR1 MGHRA and CDR2 YSYEKL. There are 19 residues in the CDR3. The V gene end was trimmed by 0 bases and the J gene end by 3 bases; junction bases not matched to a gene: 10. The CDR3 DNA follows: TGCGCCAGCAGCCAAGAAGCGGGACAGGGGTATTGGGCTAATGAAAAACTGTTTTTT. Protein: CASSQEAGQGYWANEKLFF.

The V call is TRBV6-5, the J call TRBJ1-6; perhaps TRBD1 as D (6 bases). CDR3 size: 15 residues. The V end was cut by 4 bases, the J end by 9 bases, with 16 bases between. Per the germline V gene, CDR1 is MNHEY and CDR2 is SVGAGI. The CDR3 protein is CASSSGTWEASPLHF. The CDR3 DNA sequence: TGTGCCAGCAGTTCCGGGACATGGGAAGCTTCACCCCTCCACTTT.

The chain links TRBV5-1 to TRBJ2-1; possibly TRBD2 for D (6 bases). Per germline, CDR1 SGHRS and CDR2 YFSETQ. The CDR3 has 15 residues. V gave up 2 bases and J gave up 7 bases, with 16 bases separating them. The CDR3 reads CASSFGGTSKNEQFF. Written as DNA, the CDR3 is TGCGCCAGCAGCTTCGGGGGTACGTCTAAGAATGAGCAGTTCTTC.

The V call is TRBV10-2, the J call TRBJ2-7; 13 positions match TRBD2. The CDR3 runs 18 residues. V lost 6 bases, J lost 0 bases, and 11 bases stayed unmatched. Germline lookup yields CDR1 WSHSY and CDR2 SAAADI. CDR3 DNA sequence: TGCGCCAGCAGGCCGAGACTAGCGGGGGGCCTTGTCTCCTACGAGCAGTACTTC. Protein sequence: CASRPRLAGGLVSYEQYF.

The rearrangement joins TRBV9 to TRBJ1-2, with a weak D call TRBD1 (6 bases). The germline V and J ends were trimmed by 3 bases and 5 bases, with 17 bases remaining between them. The germline V gene has CDR1 SGDLS and CDR2 YYNGEE. CDR3 length: 15 amino acids. CDR3 loop: CASSGPDRIKYGYTF. The CDR3 region has the DNA TGTGCCAGCAGCGGGCCCGACAGGATAAAATATGGCTACACCTTC.

This rearrangement joins TRBV7-9 to TRBJ1-1; 10 nucleotides match TRBD1. The CDR3 runs 15 residues. The junction had 2 bases not matched to a gene; V was cut back by 1 base and J by 3 bases. Germline assignment: CDR1 SEHNR and CDR2 FQNEAQ (reference sequence). The CDR3 coding sequence is TGTGCCAGCAGCTTAGGGGACAGGGGACACACTGAAGCTTTCTTT. Translating gives CASSLGDRGHTEAFF.

J is TRBJ1-1 and V is TRBV5-6; no clear D gene. Per germline, CDR1 SGHDT and CDR2 YYEEEE. CDR3 length: 14 amino acids. Trimming took off 3 bases at V and 1 base at J, with 10 bases between the two ends. The CDR3 region has the DNA TGTGCCAGCAGCTCGCCCCGGGGGAACACTGAAGCTTTCTTT. Protein sequence: CASSSPRGNTEAFF.

V usage is TRBV5-1 and J usage is TRBJ1-2, with 7 positions matching TRBD1. Trimming removed 0 bases from V and 1 base from J; junction bases left unmatched: 21. Germline V lookup: CDR1 SGHRS, CDR2 YFSETQ. The CDR3 loop spans 21 amino acids. Written as DNA, the CDR3 is TGCGCCAGCAGCTTGGTTCTCTACTTCGGAACAGGGGACATGCTTAACTATGGCTACACCTTC. This sequence encodes CASSLVLYFGTGDMLNYGYTF.

This clone has only a few counts. The chain couples TRBV28 to TRBJ1-1, with a weak D call TRBD1 (5 bases). The CDR3 runs 15 residues. Germline V lookup: CDR1 MDHEN, CDR2 SYDVKM. V shed 2 bases and J shed 6 bases, with 16 bases lying between them. The CDR3 DNA follows: TGTGCCAGCAGTTTAAGCGGGGTCCGAGGGGCTGAAGCTTTCTTT. Its protein product is CASSLSGVRGAEAFF.

This clone showed up just a few times. The genes are TRBV5-1 and TRBJ1-1; TRBD1 matches at 9 bases. CDR1 and CDR2 from the germline V gene are SGHRS and YFSETQ. Trimming removed 7 bases from V and 2 bases from J; junction bases left unmatched: 6. The CDR3 is made up of 14 amino acids. DNA for the CDR3: TGCGCCAGCTATGTGGGACAGGGAAACACTGAAGCTTTCTTT. This translates into CASYVGQGNTEAFF.

This rearrangement joins TRBV5-1 to TRBJ2-5, with TRBD1 matching 7 bases. The junction had 13 bases not matched to a gene; V was cut back by 7 bases and J by 4 bases. Germline-derived CDR1 and CDR2 are SGHRS and YFSETQ. This CDR3 spans 15 amino acids. The CDR3 region is CASGPSRGGGETQYF. DNA for the CDR3: TGCGCCAGCGGACCGTCTAGAGGGGGCGGAGAGACCCAGTACTTC. Full variable domain (outside the CDR3, taken from reference TRBV5-1 and TRBJ2-5): KAGVTQTPRYLIKTRGQQVTLSCSPISGHRSVSWYQQTPGQGLQFLFEYFSETQRNKGNFPGRFSGRQFSNSRSEMNVSTLELGDSALYLCASGPSRGGGETQYFGPGTRLLVL.

V and J are TRBV9 and TRBJ2-7; 9 nucleotides line up with TRBD1. Germline V CDR1 and CDR2: SGDLS, YYNGEE. The junction had 5 bases not matched to a gene; V was cut back by 0 bases and J by 4 bases. The CDR3 spans 15 residues. The CDR3 protein is CASSVGGQGEYEQYF. CDR3 sequence (DNA): TGTGCCAGCAGCGTAGGGGGACAGGGAGAATACGAGCAGTACTTC.

The CDR3 DNA is TGTGCCAGCAGTGGGTACAGAAGAAAGTTAAATGAAAAACTGTTTTTT. Amino acid sequence: CASSGYRRKLNEKLFF. The rearrangement joins TRBV2 to TRBJ1-4; no clear D gene. CDR1 is SNHLY, CDR2 FYNNEI, per germline. V shed 4 bases and J shed 5 bases, with 17 bases lying between them. This CDR3 has 16 amino acids.

The chain is built from TRBV10-3 and TRBJ2-7; unclear D gene. The CDR3 extends over 14 amino acids. Germline loops: CDR1 ENHRY, CDR2 SYGVKD. The CDR3 nucleotides are TGTGCTTTTTTCAAGCAGAAGGCGGCATACGAGCAGTACTTC. It is translated as CAFFKQKAAYEQYF.

This sequence joins TRBV7-9 and TRBJ1-4, with 7 bases aligning to TRBD1. CDR3 size: 17 residues. V lost 5 bases, J lost 5 bases, and 14 bases stayed unmatched. CDR1 SEHNR and CDR2 FQNEAQ come from the germline V gene (reference sequence). The CDR3 region is CASSTLPGTAQNEKLFF. The CDR3 nucleotides are TGTGCCAGCAGCACACTACCCGGGACAGCCCAAAATGAAAAACTGTTTTTT.

The genes are TRBV6-1 and TRBJ1-6; no reliable D call. Deletions cut 4 bases from V and 9 bases from J, with 7 bases between. The germline CDR1 and CDR2 sequences are MNHNS and SASEGT. This CDR3 region has 12 residues. Here the CDR3 reads CASSVFRSPLHF. Here the CDR3 DNA reads TGTGCCAGCAGTGTATTCCGTTCACCCCTCCACTTT.

The rearrangement joins TRBV5-1 to TRBJ1-2; 8 nucleotides agree with TRBD1. J lost 2 bases, V lost 5 bases, and 2 bases had no gene match. This CDR3 comprises 13 residues. In germline, CDR1 is SGHRS, CDR2 YFSETQ. CDR3 protein: CASRDRGNYGYTF. In nucleotides, the CDR3 is TGCGCCAGCAGAGACAGGGGAAACTATGGCTACACCTTC.